These 20 T cell receptor beta chains came from one sample sequenced in a study of type 1 and type 2 diabetes patients. Amplification started from genomic DNA. A primer set of 30 forward and 13 reverse primers amplified the CDR3. TCRdb reprocessed the multiplex PCR reads via MiXCR and lists one record per CDR3 protein. Of 280,000 or so distinct CDR3 sequences listed, roughly 50% are singletons. Sequences were obtained from peripheral blood mononuclear cells (PBMCs). These receptors came from a man younger than 35 with type 2 diabetes.

Comment on this clonotype: At one end the junction does not follow the germline gene, possibly because of a read error. The chain has TRBV27 and TRBJ1-1; 8 positions agree with TRBD1. The CDR3 is 13 amino acids. Germline loops: CDR1 MNHEY, CDR2 SMNVEV (reference sequence). The CDR3 nucleotides are TGTGCCAGCACTCCTCCAGGGGGCACTGAGGCTTTCTTT. It encodes CASTPPGGTEAFF.

J is TRBJ2-7 and V is TRBV19, with D possibly being TRBD2 (5 bases). Germline V gives CDR1 LNHDA, CDR2 SQIVND (reference sequence). The CDR3 sequence is 13 residues long. The V end was cut by 5 bases, the J end by 3 bases, with 11 bases between. DNA for the CDR3: TGTGCCAGTAGTGCGGGCCCTTACTACGAGCAGTACTTC. Its protein product is CASSAGPYYEQYF.

The rearrangement uses TRBV27 and TRBJ1-1, with D perhaps matching TRBD1 (5 bases). Trimming removed 4 bases at V and 1 base at J, with 19 bases between. This CDR3 has 17 amino acids. Germline V gene lookup returns CDR1 MNHEY and CDR2 SMNVEV (reference sequence). CDR3 residues: CASSYSIRVGGNTEAFF. The CDR3 nucleotides read TGTGCCAGCAGTTACTCGATTCGGGTGGGGGGGAACACTGAAGCTTTCTTT.

The V gene is TRBV28, the J gene TRBJ1-1; D gene unclear. This CDR3 comprises 13 residues. Germline assignment: CDR1 MDHEN and CDR2 SYDVKM. The ends were cut back, 2 bases at V and 4 bases at J, with 8 bases in the middle. CDR3 DNA sequence: TGTGCCAGCAGTTTACCGGTGGCCACTGAAGCTTTCTTT. It codes for CASSLPVATEAFF. Variable domain in full (rest from reference TRBV28 and TRBJ1-1): DVKVTQSSRYLVKRTGEKVFLECVQDMDHENMFWYRQDPGLGLRLIYFSYDVKMKEKGDIPEGYSVSREKKERFSLILESASTNQTSMYLCASSLPVATEAFFGQGTRLTVV.

This sequence joins TRBV20-1 and TRBJ1-6; the match to TRBD1 covers 11 bases. Germline trimming cut 5 bases from V and 3 bases from J; bases unmatched to any gene: 6. Germline V gene data show CDR1 as DFQATT and CDR2 as SNEGSKA (reference sequence). The CDR3 is made up of 16 amino acids. For the CDR3, the DNA is TGCAGTGCTCCCGGGACAGGGGGTTTCTATAATTCACCCCTCCACTTT. It encodes CSAPGTGGFYNSPLHF.

This clonotype was observed a handful of times. This sequence joins TRBV19 and TRBJ1-5; no definite D call. CDR1 is LNHDA, CDR2 SQIVND, per germline (reference sequence). Trimming removed 5 bases at V and 4 bases at J, with 9 bases between. This CDR3 is 13 amino acids long. CDR3 sequence: CASSPRANQPQHF. DNA of the CDR3: TGTGCCAGTAGTCCAAGGGCTAATCAGCCCCAGCATTTT.

A few counts support this clonotype. This chain connects TRBV7-8 to TRBJ2-7; a possible D gene is TRBD2 (7 bases). This CDR3 is 14 amino acids long. The V and J ends lost 6 bases and 6 bases respectively, with 18 bases between them. CDR1 and CDR2 (germline): SGHVS, FQNEAQ. CDR3 nucleotides: TGTGCCAGCAGTGCCGCCGGGGGGCCACTCGAGCAGTACTTC. Translated, it gives CASSAAGGPLEQYF.

This clonotype was counted at least ten times. The V call is TRBV6-5, the J call TRBJ1-1; the D gene is possibly TRBD1 (6 bases). The germline V gene has CDR1 MNHEY and CDR2 SVGAGI. CDR3 length: 15 residues. Trimming removed 0 bases from V and 3 bases from J, with 11 bases in between. CDR3 DNA sequence: TGTGCCAGCAGTTACTCCAGGTCAGGGGACACTGAAGCTTTCTTT. It translates to CASSYSRSGDTEAFF.

Only a few counts were recorded for this clonotype. The chain employs TRBV7-2 and TRBJ2-7; D ambiguous. This CDR3 is 14 amino acids long. With 3 bases removed from V and 2 bases from J, the gap between germline ends came to 11 bases. Germline CDR1 SGHTA, CDR2 FQGNSA. The CDR3 bases are TGTGCCAGCAGCTTTAACAGCCCGCCCTACGAGCAGTACTTC. It specifies CASSFNSPPYEQYF.

The table lists this clonotype with a few counts. The chain has TRBV19 and TRBJ1-1; tentatively, D is TRBD1 (6 bases). Germline CDR1 is LNHDA and CDR2 is SQIVND (reference sequence). V shed 4 bases and J shed 0 bases, with 12 bases lying between them. The CDR3 is 15 residues long. The DNA for the CDR3 is TGTGCCAGTAGTAGTAGAGGACAGATGAACACTGAAGCTTTCTTT. This translates into CASSSRGQMNTEAFF.

The chain uses TRBV6-2 or TRBV6-3 and TRBJ2-7; D remains unclear. Germline values: CDR1 MNHEY, CDR2 SVGEGT. The germline V and J ends were trimmed by 0 bases and 5 bases, with 5 bases remaining between them. CDR3 size: 12 residues. CDR3 in amino acids: CASSYSVNEQYF. Here the CDR3 DNA reads TGTGCCAGCAGTTACTCGGTTAACGAGCAGTACTTC.

The chain uses TRBV11-2 and TRBJ2-1, with a tentative D call TRBD1 (6 bases). V lost 2 bases and J lost 3, with 14 bases in between. The CDR3 runs to 16 residues. Germline-derived CDR1 and CDR2 are SGHAT and FQNNGV. CDR3 DNA sequence: TGTGCCAGCAGCTTAAATCACGGACAGAGCTACAATGAGCAGTTCTTC. It specifies CASSLNHGQSYNEQFF.

Judged by abundance, this clonotype is medium-sized. This CDR3 reads CATSKGESTDEKLFF. The CDR3 DNA follows: TGTGCCACCTCAAAGGGCGAGAGTACAGATGAAAAACTGTTTTTT. The chain recombines TRBV15 with TRBJ1-4, with unresolved D. Germline assignment: CDR1 LNHNV and CDR2 YYDKDF (reference sequence). This CDR3 spans 15 amino acids. Trimming removed 8 bases from V and 6 bases from J, with 19 bases in between.

This clonotype was counted between two and nine times. This chain uses TRBV27 with TRBJ1-2; 9 bases are a match to TRBD1. Germline V gene sequence: CDR1 MNHEY, CDR2 SMNVEV (reference sequence). The CDR3 has 13 residues. V lost 2 bases to trimming and J lost 8 bases; unmatched junction nucleotides: 3. The CDR3 sequence is CASSLRQGGGYTF. The CDR3 DNA is TGTGCCAGCAGTTTACGACAGGGGGGGGGCTACACCTTC.

Remarks on this clonotype: Germline is not matched at one junction end, which may reflect a read error. The chain has TRBV6-1 and TRBJ1-2; unclear D gene. The CDR3 contains 13 residues. CDR1 and CDR2 (germline): MNHNS, SASEGT. The CDR3 is CAISLQSNYGYTF. Here the CDR3 DNA reads TGTGCCATCAGTTTACAGAGTAACTATGGCTACACCTTC.

This chain connects TRBV19 to TRBJ1-6; weak D call: TRBD1 (5 bases). CDR3 length equals 15 residues. Per germline, CDR1 LNHDA and CDR2 SQIVND (reference sequence). Trimming left V 7 bases short and J 7 bases short, with 17 bases between. The CDR3 nucleotides are TGTGCCAGTAAGGAGCAGGGCGGATGGAATTCACCCCTCCACTTT. It specifies CASKEQGGWNSPLHF.

This clonotype came up a few times. CDR3 nucleotides: TGTGCCAGCAGCTACGAACTTTACAATGAGCAGTTCTTC. The encoded protein is CASSYELYNEQFF. The chain is built from TRBV12-3 or TRBV12-4 and TRBJ2-1; D is unclear. The CDR3 covers 13 residues. V was clipped by 6 bases and J by 4 bases, with 10 bases between them.

The chain employs TRBV19 and TRBJ2-3; D uncertain. Germline-derived CDR1 and CDR2 are LNHDA and SQIVND (reference sequence). V was cut by 8 bases and J by 0 bases, with 12 bases left in between. The length of the CDR3 is 14 residues. CDR3 nucleotide sequence: TGTGCCAGTCAGGAGACGGCTAGCACAGATACGCAGTATTTT. Translation gives CASQETASTDTQYF.

The genes are TRBV5-1 and TRBJ2-1; either TRBD1 or TRBD2 may fit D (5 bases each). The CDR3 sequence is 14 residues long. Trimming pared 8 bases from V and 2 bases from J, leaving 14 bases between. The germline gives CDR1 SGHRS, CDR2 YFSETQ. The chain's CDR3 is CASWGEGTYNEQFF. As DNA, the CDR3 is TGCGCCAGTTGGGGAGAGGGGACCTACAATGAGCAGTTCTTC.

This clonotype showed up just a few times. CDR3 amino acids: CASGGPGFGAGELFF. CDR3 sequence (DNA): TGTGCCAGCGGCGGCCCGGGGTTTGGAGCCGGGGAGCTGTTTTTT. This rearrangement joins TRBV27 to TRBJ2-2, with TRBD2 as a possible D gene (5 bases). There are 15 residues in the CDR3. CDR1 and CDR2 from the germline V gene are MNHEY and SMNVEV (reference sequence). Between the trimmed V and J ends, which lost 8 bases and 6 bases, there was a span of 19 bases.